These 22 T cell receptor beta chains were sequenced from one sample in a study of T cell responses to AZD1222 COVID-19 vaccine. Here immunoSEQ multiplex PCR was the method, and the copy in TCRdb shows in-frame clones only, minus some. This sample has around 85,000 clones, with 65% to 90% found just once. The sequences come from peripheral blood, collected on day 0 of AZD1222 vaccination. Receptors originate from an adult in good health.

The V gene is TRBV7-9, the J gene TRBJ1-1; unclear D gene. The CDR3 spans 13 residues. Germline CDR1 and CDR2: SEHNR and FQNEAQ (reference sequence). Trimming pared 1 base from V and 6 bases from J, leaving 9 bases between. The DNA for the CDR3 is TGTGCCAGCAGCTTAGGGGGTTCTCCTGAAGCTTTCTTT. Protein: CASSLGGSPEAFF.

The chain links TRBV6-2 or TRBV6-3 to TRBJ2-5; D gene uncertain. This CDR3 spans 18 amino acids. Trimming removed 0 bases at V and 1 base at J, with 18 bases between. Per germline, CDR1 MNHEY and CDR2 SVGEGT. The DNA of the CDR3 is TGTGCCAGCAGTTACTCCACGGATCAAACCCGATTCCAAGAGACCCAGTACTTC. Its translation is CASSYSTDQTRFQETQYF.

The chain carries TRBV6-5 and TRBJ2-2; maybe TRBD1 (5 bases). CDR3 length equals 16 residues. CDR1 is MNHEY, CDR2 SVGAGI, per germline. The V and J ends lost 4 bases and 1 base respectively, with 13 bases between them. The CDR3 DNA reads as TGTGCCAGCAGTTCGTTCCTCGGACAGAACACCGGGGAGCTGTTTTTT. Protein product: CASSSFLGQNTGELFF.

This clone was observed a few times. V and J are TRBV6-5 and TRBJ1-1, with TRBD1 matching 7 bases. Trimming cost V 3 bases and J 5 bases; bases outside gene matches: 9. This CDR3 spans 15 amino acids. CDR1 is MNHEY and CDR2 is SVGAGI in the germline V gene. CDR3: CASSYRGRGGTEAFF. In DNA, the CDR3 is TGTGCCAGCAGTTATCGAGGCAGGGGGGGGACTGAAGCTTTCTTT.

The CDR3: CASRPGQYPNYGYTF. In DNA, the CDR3 is TGTGCCAGTAGGCCAGGACAGTACCCTAACTATGGCTACACCTTC. This chain connects TRBV19 to TRBJ1-2; D is perhaps TRBD1 (6 bases). Germline lookup yields CDR1 LNHDA and CDR2 SQIVND (reference sequence). This CDR3 spans 15 amino acids. V dropped 6 bases and J dropped 0 bases, with 14 bases sitting between them.

The table lists this clone with a few counts. The CDR3 nucleotides are TGTGCCAGCAGCTCTAGTCCCTACGAGCAGTACTTC. Its translation is CASSSSPYEQYF. The J gene is TRBJ2-7, the V gene TRBV12-3 or TRBV12-4, with D unclear. This CDR3 comprises 12 residues. V was trimmed by 6 bases and J by 2 bases, leaving 8 bases between them.

The rearrangement uses TRBV6-2 or TRBV6-3 and TRBJ1-4; 10 nucleotides align to TRBD1. V shed 5 bases, J shed 8 bases, and the junction held 5 bases outside the gene matches. Germline V lookup: CDR1 MNHEY, CDR2 SVGEGT. The CDR3 has 14 residues. The CDR3 loop reads CASSPTGGQEKLFF. The CDR3 coding sequence is TGTGCCAGCAGTCCGACAGGGGGCCAAGAAAAACTGTTTTTT.

The chain joins TRBV20-1 to TRBJ2-1; TRBD2 agrees at 12 bases. There are 15 residues in the CDR3. Per germline, CDR1 DFQATT and CDR2 SNEGSKA (reference sequence). V trimming: 3 bases; J trimming: 10 bases; junction bases outside the gene matches: 10. For the CDR3, the DNA is TGCAGTGCTAGTCCCGGGACTAGCGGGCCTAGAGAGCAGTTCTTC. Translation: CSASPGTSGPREQFF.

This sequence joins TRBV7-2 and TRBJ2-7, with D perhaps TRBD2 (7 bases). This CDR3 contains 14 residues. CDR1 and CDR2 from the germline V gene are SGHTA and FQGNSA. Trimming pared 5 bases from V and 7 bases from J, leaving 18 bases between. The CDR3, as DNA: TGTGCCAGCAGCGCAGCGGCGAGGGGGGGTGAGCAGTACTTC. Its translation: CASSAAARGGEQYF.

The V call is TRBV10-3, the J call TRBJ2-7; 13 nucleotides line up with TRBD2. CDR1 ENHRY and CDR2 SYGVKD come from the germline V gene. This CDR3 has 16 residues. V lost 2 bases and J lost 4; bases outside the gene matches: 5. The CDR3: CAISEGLAGVSYEQYF. CDR3 coding DNA: TGTGCCATCAGTGAGGGACTAGCGGGAGTTTCATACGAGCAGTACTTC.

The CDR3 here is CASNNGVVWETQYF. The CDR3 coding sequence is TGTGCCAGCAACAACGGGGTGGTGTGGGAGACCCAGTACTTC. V is TRBV9 and J is TRBJ2-5; TRBD2 is a possible D gene (5 bases). In germline, CDR1 is SGDLS, CDR2 YYNGEE. Trimming cost V 6 bases and J 5 bases, with 17 bases left between them. The CDR3 sequence is 14 residues long. Full variable domain (rest looked up from reference TRBV9 and TRBJ2-5): DSGVTQTPKHLITATGQRVTLRCSPRSGDLSVYWYQQSLDQGLQFLIQYYNGEERAKGNILERFSAQQFPDLHSELNLSSLELGDSALYFCASNNGVVWETQYFGPGTRLLVL.

This chain connects TRBV27 to TRBJ2-2; 7 nucleotides align to TRBD2. The CDR3 is 15 residues long. The trim removed 2 bases at V and 5 bases at J, leaving 5 bases unmatched. The germline CDR1 and CDR2 sequences are MNHEY and SMNVEV (reference sequence). In nucleotides, the CDR3 is TGTGCCAGCAGTTTAGGCAGGGAGGGGACCGGGGAGCTGTTTTTT. Protein: CASSLGREGTGELFF.

This clone showed up just once. V gene TRBV29-1 combines with J gene TRBJ2-1; 7 bases are shared with TRBD2. J gave up 4 bases and V 0 bases, and 6 bases lay outside the gene matches. There are 15 residues in the CDR3. CDR1 and CDR2 from the germline V gene are SQVTM and ANQGSEA. CDR3 amino acids: CSVEDERTSYNEQFF. CDR3 sequence (DNA): TGCAGCGTTGAAGATGAGAGGACTAGTTACAATGAGCAGTTCTTC.

This clone was seen only a few times. The genes are TRBV30 and TRBJ1-1, with D possibly being TRBD1 (5 bases). Between the trimmed V and J ends, which lost 0 bases and 5 bases, there was a span of 16 bases. Germline loops: CDR1 GTSNPN, CDR2 SVGIG (reference sequence). This CDR3 region has 15 residues. DNA for the CDR3: TGTGCCTGGAGTGTACAATGGGGGGTTGTGACTGAAGCTTTCTTT. This sequence encodes CAWSVQWGVVTEAFF.

The rearrangement links TRBV4-3 to TRBJ1-5; a weak D match, TRBD1 (5 bases). The germline V gene has CDR1 LGHNA and CDR2 YSLEER. The length of the CDR3 is 15 residues. Between the trimmed V and J ends, which lost 1 base and 5 bases, there was a span of 12 bases. Here the CDR3 reads CASSQAFGGDQPQHF. The CDR3 DNA follows: TGCGCCAGCAGCCAAGCTTTCGGGGGAGATCAGCCCCAGCATTTT.

The chain uses TRBV5-4 and TRBJ2-5, with D perhaps assigned TRBD1 or TRBD2 (5 bases each). Trimming took 3 bases from V and 2 from J, leaving 11 bases between them. The CDR3 covers 14 residues. Germline V gives CDR1 SGHNT, CDR2 YYREEE (reference sequence). CDR3 amino acids: CASSSGRSQETQYF. The CDR3 coding sequence is TGTGCCAGCAGCTCGGGACGGTCACAAGAGACCCAGTACTTC.

The gene calls are TRBV5-1 and TRBJ2-1, with 7 bases lining up with TRBD2. Germline V gives CDR1 SGHRS, CDR2 YFSETQ. The junction had 4 bases not matched to a gene; V was cut back by 4 bases and J by 0 bases. This CDR3 region has 15 residues. CDR3 sequence: CASSLGGSSYNEQFF. CDR3 bases: TGCGCCAGCAGCCTGGGGGGGAGCTCCTACAATGAGCAGTTCTTC.

The chain links TRBV27 to TRBJ2-7; D remains ambiguous. CDR3 length: 12 residues. Trimming removed 6 bases at V and 3 bases at J, with 9 bases between. Germline V CDR1 and CDR2: MNHEY, SMNVEV (reference sequence). This CDR3 reads CASRGIGYEQYF. In nucleotides, the CDR3 is TGTGCCAGCAGGGGAATTGGCTACGAGCAGTACTTC.

This clone was recorded once. The chain recombines TRBV7-8 with TRBJ2-1; D not certain. This CDR3 spans 13 amino acids. Germline V gives CDR1 SGHVS, CDR2 FQNEAQ. V was trimmed by 2 bases and J by 5 bases, leaving 7 bases between them. CDR3: CASSLLQNNEQFF. The CDR3, as DNA: TGTGCCAGCAGCTTATTACAGAACAATGAGCAGTTCTTC. Filled out from reference TRBV7-8 and TRBJ2-1, the complete variable domain reads GAGVSQSPRYKVAKRGQDVALRCDPISGHVSLFWYQQALGQGPEFLTYFQNEAQLDKSGLPSDRFFAERPEGSVSTLKIQRTQQEDSAVYLCASSLLQNNEQFFGPGTRLTVL.

CDR3 sequence reads: CASSIDSNQPQHF. CDR3 sequence (DNA): TGCGCCAGCAGTATTGACAGCAATCAGCCCCAGCATTTT. V gene TRBV5-1 combines with J gene TRBJ1-5; no clear D gene. The CDR3 runs 13 residues. V gave up 5 bases and J gave up 1 base, with 7 bases separating them. Germline V CDR1 and CDR2: SGHRS, YFSETQ.

This chain joins TRBV7-6 and TRBJ2-2; 10 positions match TRBD2. The trim removed 1 base at V and 6 bases at J, leaving 5 bases unmatched. CDR1 and CDR2 (germline): SGHVS, FNYEAQ. The CDR3 spans 16 residues. The CDR3 nucleotides read TGTGCCAGCAGCTTAGGTCCGGGACTAGCGTCCGGGGAGCTGTTTTTT. Its protein product is CASSLGPGLASGELFF.

V gene TRBV5-4 combines with J gene TRBJ1-5; TRBD1 matches 7 bases. CDR3 length equals 15 residues. The V gene end was trimmed by 1 base and the J gene end by 3 bases; junction bases not matched to a gene: 4. Germline V gives CDR1 SGHNT, CDR2 YYREEE (reference sequence). In DNA form, the CDR3 reads TGTGCCAGCAGCTTGACAGACAGGGACAATCAGCCCCAGCATTTT. Residues: CASSLTDRDNQPQHF.